This T cell receptor (beta chain) was documented in a study of post-analysis software for immune sequencing data. General study findings and limits: Comparison of patients with controls showed five TRBV segments more frequent in patients, TRBV5-6, TRBV5-1 and TRBV20-1 among them.

The CDR3 length is 15 residues. The J segment lost 8 bases and the V segment lost 1 base, leaving 8 bases of the junction unmatched. Per germline, CDR1 DFQATT and CDR2 SNEGSKA (reference sequence). With respect to this clonotype: The antigen is not known.

TCR beta cDNA libraries had unique molecular identifiers. MiXCR, applied by TCRdb to the PCR reads, yields one record per CDR3 protein. This table has around 400,000 distinct CDR3 sequences, 35% to 45% appearing once. Sequencing was carried out using blood. The clonotype comes from a girl under 10 years old with multiple sclerosis. The chain carries TRBV20-1 and TRBJ2-1, with 10 bases matching TRBD2. Here the CDR3 reads CSARGNKRGGYEQFF. For the CDR3, the DNA is TGCAGTGCTAGAGGGAATAAGCGGGGGGGCTATGAGCAGTTCTTC.